Shown below are 4 T cell receptor beta chains from a single sample sequenced in a study of regulatory T cells in long-lasting Graves disease. The time point here: newly diagnosed GD, antithyroid drugs for less than 3 months. With RNA extracted from PBMCs as input, the TCR library was made. Building the TCR beta libraries relied on iRepertoire HTBI primers, and CDR3 regions underwent Arm-PCR. Via MiXCR, TCRdb re-called the multiplex PCR reads, giving one row per CDR3 protein. The table includes 400,000 to 500,000 distinct CDR3 sequences, more than 12% detected once. This sample also belongs to another study, concerning T cells in Graves' hyperthyroidism and ophthalmopathy.

The sample was peripheral blood mononuclear cells (PBMCs), taken at new diagnosis, from a patient treated with antithyroid drugs. These receptors were collected from a woman between 25 and 40 years old with Graves disease.

V gene TRBV6-4 combines with J gene TRBJ1-1, with 7 bases matching TRBD1. Germline V gene lookup returns CDR1 MRHNA and CDR2 SNTAGT. After removal of 6 bases from V and 1 base from J, the junction contained 8 bases not matched to a gene. This CDR3 contains 15 residues. The CDR3 protein is CASRKGTAKNTEAFF. The CDR3 nucleotides are TGTGCCAGCAGGAAGGGGACAGCCAAGAACACTGAAGCTTTCTTT.

The gene calls are TRBV19 and TRBJ2-1, with 9 positions matching TRBD2. This CDR3 is built from 16 residues. The germline V gene has CDR1 LNHDA and CDR2 SQIVND (reference sequence). Trimming cost V 7 bases and J 5 bases; bases outside gene matches: 12. The CDR3 DNA reads TGTGCCAGTAATAGGGATTTGACTAGCGGAAACAATGAGCAGTTCTTC. Amino acid sequence: CASNRDLTSGNNEQFF.

This clonotype was detected ten times or more. The chain joins TRBV20-1 to TRBJ2-5; possible D gene TRBD1, 5 bases. CDR1 and CDR2 from the germline V gene are DFQATT and SNEGSKA (reference sequence). This CDR3 is built from 12 residues. V gave up 6 bases and J gave up 5 bases, with 13 bases separating them. CDR3 residues: CSAARVLETQYF. The CDR3 DNA is TGCAGTGCAGCCAGGGTACTGGAGACCCAGTACTTC.

The genes are TRBV2 and TRBJ2-7; 9 nucleotides align to TRBD1. CDR1 and CDR2 from the germline V gene are SNHLY and FYNNEI. Germline trimming cut 8 bases from V and 2 bases from J; bases unmatched to any gene: 7. The CDR3 is made up of 14 amino acids. CDR3 protein: CASQGGQGTYEQYF. CDR3 nucleotides: TGTGCCAGCCAAGGGGGACAGGGTACCTACGAGCAGTACTTC. The full variable domain, its missing parts supplied by reference TRBV2 and TRBJ2-7, is EPEVTQTPSHQVTQMGQEVILRCVPISNHLYFYWYRQILGQKVEFLVSFYNNEISEKSEIFDDQFSVERPDGSNFTLKIRSTKLEDSAMYFCASQGGQGTYEQYFGPGTRLTVT.